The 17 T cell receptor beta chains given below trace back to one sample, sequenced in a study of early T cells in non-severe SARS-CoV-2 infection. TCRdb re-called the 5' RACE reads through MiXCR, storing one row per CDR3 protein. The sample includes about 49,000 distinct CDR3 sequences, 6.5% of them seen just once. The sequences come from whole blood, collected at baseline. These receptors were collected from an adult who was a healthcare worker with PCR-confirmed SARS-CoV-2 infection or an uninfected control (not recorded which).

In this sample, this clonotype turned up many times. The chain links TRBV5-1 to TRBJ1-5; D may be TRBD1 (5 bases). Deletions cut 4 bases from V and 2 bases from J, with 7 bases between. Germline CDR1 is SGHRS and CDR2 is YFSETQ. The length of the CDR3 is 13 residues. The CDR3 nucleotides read TGCGCCAGCAGCATGGGGGGCAATCAGCCCCAGCATTTT. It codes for CASSMGGNQPQHF. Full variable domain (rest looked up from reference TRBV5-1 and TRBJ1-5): KAGVTQTPRYLIKTRGQQVTLSCSPISGHRSVSWYQQTPGQGLQFLFEYFSETQRNKGNFPGRFSGRQFSNSRSEMNVSTLELGDSALYLCASSMGGNQPQHFGDGTRLSIL.

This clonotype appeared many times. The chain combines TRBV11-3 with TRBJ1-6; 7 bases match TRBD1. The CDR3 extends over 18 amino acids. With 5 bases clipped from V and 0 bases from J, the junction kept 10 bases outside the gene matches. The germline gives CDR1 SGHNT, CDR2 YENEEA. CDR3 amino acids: CASSNPRDSRSYNSPLHF. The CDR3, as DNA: TGTGCCAGCAGCAACCCCCGGGACAGCCGCTCCTATAATTCACCCCTCCACTTT.

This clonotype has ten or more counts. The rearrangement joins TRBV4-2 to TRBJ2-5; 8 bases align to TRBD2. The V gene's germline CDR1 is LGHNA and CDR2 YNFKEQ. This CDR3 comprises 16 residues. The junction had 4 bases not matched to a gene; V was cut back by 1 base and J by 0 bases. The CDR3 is CASSQVAGGDQETQYF. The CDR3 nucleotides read TGTGCCAGCAGCCAAGTGGCGGGGGGCGACCAAGAGACCCAGTACTTC.

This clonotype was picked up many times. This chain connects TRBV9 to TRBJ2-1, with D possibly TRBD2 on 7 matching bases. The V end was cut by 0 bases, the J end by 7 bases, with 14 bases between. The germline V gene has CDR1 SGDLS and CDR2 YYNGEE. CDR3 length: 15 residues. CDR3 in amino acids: CASSVAAGALNEQFF. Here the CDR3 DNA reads TGTGCCAGCAGCGTAGCCGCGGGGGCTTTGAATGAGCAGTTCTTC.

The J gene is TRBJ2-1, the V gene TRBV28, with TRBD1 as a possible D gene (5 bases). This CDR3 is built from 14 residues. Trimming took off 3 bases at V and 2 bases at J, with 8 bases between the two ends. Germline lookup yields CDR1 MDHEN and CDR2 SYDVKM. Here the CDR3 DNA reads TGTGCCAGCAGTTTTACGGACACCTACAATGAGCAGTTCTTC. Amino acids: CASSFTDTYNEQFF.

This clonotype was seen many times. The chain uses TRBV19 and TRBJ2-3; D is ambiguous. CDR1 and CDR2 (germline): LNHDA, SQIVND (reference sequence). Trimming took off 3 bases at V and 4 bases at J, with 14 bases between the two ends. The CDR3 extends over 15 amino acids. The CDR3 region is CASSIGKPYPDTQYF. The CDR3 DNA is TGTGCCAGTAGTATTGGTAAGCCCTACCCAGATACGCAGTATTTT.

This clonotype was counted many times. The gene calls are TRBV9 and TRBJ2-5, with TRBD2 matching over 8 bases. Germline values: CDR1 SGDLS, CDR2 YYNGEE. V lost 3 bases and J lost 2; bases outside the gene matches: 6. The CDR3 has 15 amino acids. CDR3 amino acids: CASSALGGGQETQYF. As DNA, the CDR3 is TGTGCCAGCAGCGCTCTCGGCGGGGGGCAAGAGACCCAGTACTTC.

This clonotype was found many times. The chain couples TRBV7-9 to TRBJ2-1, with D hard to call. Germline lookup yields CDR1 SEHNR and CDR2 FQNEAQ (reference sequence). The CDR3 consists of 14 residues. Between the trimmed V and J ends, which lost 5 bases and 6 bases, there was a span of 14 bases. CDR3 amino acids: CASSPYSTLNEQFF. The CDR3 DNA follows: TGTGCCAGCAGCCCATACTCTACGCTCAATGAGCAGTTCTTC.

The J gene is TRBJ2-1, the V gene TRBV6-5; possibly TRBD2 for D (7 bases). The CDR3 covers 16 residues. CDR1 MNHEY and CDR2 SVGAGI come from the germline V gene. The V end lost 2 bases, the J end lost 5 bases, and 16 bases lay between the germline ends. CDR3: CASSYGGATRHNEQFF. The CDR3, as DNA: TGTGCCAGCAGTTACGGGGGGGCCACCCGGCACAATGAGCAGTTCTTC.

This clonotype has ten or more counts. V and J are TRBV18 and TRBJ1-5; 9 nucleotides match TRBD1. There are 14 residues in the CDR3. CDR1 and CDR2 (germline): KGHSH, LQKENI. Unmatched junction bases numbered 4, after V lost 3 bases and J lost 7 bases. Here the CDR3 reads CASSPGQGYQPQHF. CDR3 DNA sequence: TGTGCCAGCTCACCGGGACAGGGCTACCAGCCCCAGCATTTT.

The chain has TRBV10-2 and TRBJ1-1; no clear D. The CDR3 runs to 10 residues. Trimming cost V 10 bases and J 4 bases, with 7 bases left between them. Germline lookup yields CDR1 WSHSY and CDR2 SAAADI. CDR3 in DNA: TGCGCCACCTGGGGCACTGAAGCTTTCTTT. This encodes CATWGTEAFF.

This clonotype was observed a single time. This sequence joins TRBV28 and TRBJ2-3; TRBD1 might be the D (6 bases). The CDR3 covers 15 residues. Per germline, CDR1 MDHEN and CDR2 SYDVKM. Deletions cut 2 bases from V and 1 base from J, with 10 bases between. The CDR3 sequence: CASSLGRGGTDTQYF. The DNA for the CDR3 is TGTGCCAGCAGTTTAGGCAGGGGAGGCACAGATACGCAGTATTTT.

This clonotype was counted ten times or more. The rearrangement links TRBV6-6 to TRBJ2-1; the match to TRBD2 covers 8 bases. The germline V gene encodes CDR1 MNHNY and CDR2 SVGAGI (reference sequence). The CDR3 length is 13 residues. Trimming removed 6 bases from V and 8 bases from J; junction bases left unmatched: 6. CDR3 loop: CASSPRGGHEQFF. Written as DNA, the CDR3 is TGTGCCAGCAGCCCCCGGGGGGGTCATGAGCAGTTCTTC.

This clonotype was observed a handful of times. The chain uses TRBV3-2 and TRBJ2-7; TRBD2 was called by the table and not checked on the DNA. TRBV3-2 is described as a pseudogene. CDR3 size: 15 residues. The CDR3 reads CASSQWDWKAYEQYF. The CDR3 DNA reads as TGTGCCAGCAGCCAATGGGACTGGAAAGCCTACGAGCAGTACTTC.

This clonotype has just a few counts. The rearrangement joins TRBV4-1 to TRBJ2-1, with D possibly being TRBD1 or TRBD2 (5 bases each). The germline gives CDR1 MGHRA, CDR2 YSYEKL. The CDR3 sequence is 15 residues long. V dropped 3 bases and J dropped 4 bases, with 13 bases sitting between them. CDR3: CASSQGPGTYNEQFF. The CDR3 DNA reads TGCGCCAGCAGCCAGGGCCCGGGGACGTACAATGAGCAGTTCTTC.

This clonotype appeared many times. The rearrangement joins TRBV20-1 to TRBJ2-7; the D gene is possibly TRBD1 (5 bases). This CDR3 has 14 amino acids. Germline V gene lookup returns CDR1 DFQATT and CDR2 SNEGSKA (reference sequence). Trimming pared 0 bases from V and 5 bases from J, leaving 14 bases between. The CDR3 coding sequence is TGCAGTGCTAGAGAGTGGGGCAGGGTCCACGAGCAGTACTTC. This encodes CSAREWGRVHEQYF.

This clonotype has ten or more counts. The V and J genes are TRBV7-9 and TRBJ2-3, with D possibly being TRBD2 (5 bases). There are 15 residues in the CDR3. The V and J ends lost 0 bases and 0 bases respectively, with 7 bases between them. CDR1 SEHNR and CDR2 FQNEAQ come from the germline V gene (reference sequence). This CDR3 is CASSLAAASTDTQYF. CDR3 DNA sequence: TGTGCCAGCAGCTTAGCAGCGGCAAGCACAGATACGCAGTATTTT.